This T cell receptor beta chain was identified in a study of control samples from healthy donors and cancer patients (dated by TCRdb to 2020 to 2021). Library creation used the immunoSEQ multiplex PCR assay. Entries here come from immuneACCESS through TCRdb and include only in-frame sequences with V and J called. Some clones fail to appear in such tables; in the studies checked, an unresolved V gene covers under half of the shortfall, and the cause of the remainder is unknown. The sample table contains 84,000 or so clones; only one count was recorded for roughly 91% of them. The ten largest clones add up to under 20% of the sample. From its cysteine to its phenylalanine, the CDR3 spans 15 amino acids. The only DNA kept is the CDR3, 45 bases in frame from the first base. V gives up 2 bases and J gives up 1 base, and the segment between their germline ends measures 11 bases. The germline V gene specifies LGHNT as CDR1 and FRNRAP as CDR2.

With respect to this clone: Its target antigen remains unknown. Per-nucleotide qualities are absent, and no much larger clonotype sits a single base away.

The receptor was isolated from a man aged 45 to 65 in good health. Sequenced material: blood. The chain is assembled from TRBV12-5 and TRBJ1-1; the D gene assignment is ambiguous. The DNA reads TGTGCTAGTGGTTTGAGGAACTTGGGGAACACTGAAGCTTTCTTT. The resulting protein is CASGLRNLGNTEAFF.